These T cell receptor beta chains were read from a single sample in a study of cytomegalovirus exposure and HLA in healthy donors. Sequencing was performed with immunoSEQ multiplex PCR; in TCRdb, only in-frame clones are kept and a portion is missing. Of 100,000 to 150,000 clones listed, 80% to 85% are singletons. Sequenced input: PBMCs. The receptors were gathered from a boy aged 5-17 years in good health and CMV-seronegative. Both conserved end residues are part of each CDR3. The order of the fields is CDR3 DNA, CDR3 protein, J gene, V gene, D gene, clone size. D genes are given only for firm matches. For some rows the clone size is stated as once, few or many, or as a class when expanded; others skip it.

cdr3_nt: TGTGCCAGCAGTTACTCCAGGGGTGAAGCTTTCTTT
cdr3_aa: CASSYSRGEAFF
j_call: TRBJ1-1
v_call: TRBV6-5
d_call: NA
clone_size: NA

cdr3_nt: TGTGCCAGCAGCCCCGGGAACCGTGGCACAGATACGCAGTATTTT
cdr3_aa: CASSPGNRGTDTQYF
j_call: TRBJ2-3
v_call: TRBV14
d_call: NA
clone_size: NA

cdr3_nt: TGTGCCAGCTCACCGACAGATTTTGCCTACGAGCAGTACTTC
cdr3_aa: CASSPTDFAYEQYF
j_call: TRBJ2-7
v_call: TRBV18
d_call: NA
clone_size: NA

cdr3_nt: TGTGCCTCGGGACAGGGCGAATCACCCCTCCACTTT
cdr3_aa: CASGQGESPLHF
j_call: TRBJ1-6
v_call: TRBV30
d_call: TRBD1
clone_size: NA

cdr3_nt: TGTGCCAGCAGTCCCACAGAGGGCGGGCAGTTCTTC
cdr3_aa: CASSPTEGGQFF
j_call: TRBJ2-1
v_call: TRBV27
d_call: NA
clone_size: NA

cdr3_nt: TGTGCCAGCAGCGTAGGTGAGAATGGCTACACCTTC
cdr3_aa: CASSVGENGYTF
j_call: TRBJ1-2
v_call: TRBV9
d_call: NA
clone_size: once

cdr3_nt: TGCGCCAGCAGTTTAGGGGTCGGGACCGGGGAGCTGTTTTTT
cdr3_aa: CASSLGVGTGELFF
j_call: TRBJ2-2
v_call: TRBV5-1
d_call: NA
clone_size: NA

cdr3_nt: TGCGCCAGCAGCCGCTACACTAGCGGGAGCCCTCAGGAGCAGTACTTC
cdr3_aa: CASSRYTSGSPQEQYF
j_call: TRBJ2-7
v_call: TRBV4-1
d_call: TRBD2
clone_size: NA

cdr3_nt: TGTGCCTGGACCCACGGGATCCGCACTGAAGCTTTCTTT
cdr3_aa: CAWTHGIRTEAFF
j_call: TRBJ1-1
v_call: TRBV30
d_call: NA
clone_size: NA

cdr3_nt: TGTGCCAGCAGCTCCGGGGGGGGGATGGGGCTTGATGAGCAGTTCTTC
cdr3_aa: CASSSGGGMGLDEQFF
j_call: TRBJ2-1
v_call: TRBV11-3
d_call: TRBD2
clone_size: NA

cdr3_nt: TGTGCCAGTACGGGGGAGGGGAATCGGGAGACCCAGTACTTC
cdr3_aa: CASTGEGNRETQYF
j_call: TRBJ2-5
v_call: TRBV19
d_call: TRBD2
clone_size: once

cdr3_nt: TGTGCCAGCAGTCTACAGGGGGCGCGAACTGAAGCTTTCTTT
cdr3_aa: CASSLQGARTEAFF
j_call: TRBJ1-1
v_call: TRBV27
d_call: TRBD1
clone_size: NA

cdr3_nt: TGCGCCAGCAGCTTGCGTGGGGGGGGAGATACGCAGTATTTT
cdr3_aa: CASSLRGGGDTQYF
j_call: TRBJ2-3
v_call: TRBV5-1
d_call: TRBD2
clone_size: NA

cdr3_nt: TGCACCAGCAGCCTCAGATTGAATGAGCAGTTCTTC
cdr3_aa: CTSSLRLNEQFF
j_call: TRBJ2-1
v_call: TRBV1
d_call: NA
clone_size: NA

cdr3_nt: TGTGCCTGGAGTGTGGAAGGAGGGACTGAAGCTTTCTTT
cdr3_aa: CAWSVEGGTEAFF
j_call: TRBJ1-1
v_call: TRBV30
d_call: NA
clone_size: few

cdr3_nt: TGCAGCGTTGAGTCGCAGGGGGCATACGAGCAGTACTTC
cdr3_aa: CSVESQGAYEQYF
j_call: TRBJ2-7
v_call: TRBV29-1
d_call: TRBD1
clone_size: NA

cdr3_nt: TGCAGCGTTGTAGCGGGAGGACTCTACGAGCAGTACTTC
cdr3_aa: CSVVAGGLYEQYF
j_call: TRBJ2-7
v_call: TRBV29-1
d_call: TRBD2
clone_size: NA

cdr3_nt: TGTGCCAGCAGCGTAACTAGCGAACTTTACGAGCAGTACTTC
cdr3_aa: CASSVTSELYEQYF
j_call: TRBJ2-7
v_call: TRBV6-1
d_call: TRBD2
clone_size: NA

cdr3_nt: TGTGCCAGCAGTGACCCCGACAGGCGCTATGGCTACACCTTC
cdr3_aa: CASSDPDRRYGYTF
j_call: TRBJ1-2
v_call: TRBV2
d_call: NA
clone_size: NA

cdr3_nt: TGTGCCAGCAGCCTAAGCTCCTACGAGCAGTACTTC
cdr3_aa: CASSLSSYEQYF
j_call: TRBJ2-7
v_call: TRBV7-8
d_call: NA
clone_size: NA

cdr3_nt: TGTGCCAGTAGCGACTATACCTACGAGCAGTACTTC
cdr3_aa: CASSDYTYEQYF
j_call: TRBJ2-7
v_call: TRBV19
d_call: NA
clone_size: NA

cdr3_nt: TGTGCCAGCAGTGACTCGGGCAGGGGGTTTTCCAATGAGCAGTTCTTC
cdr3_aa: CASSDSGRGFSNEQFF
j_call: TRBJ2-1
v_call: TRBV6-4
d_call: TRBD1
clone_size: NA